A single sample is the source of the 20 T cell receptor beta chains below, sequenced in a study of T-cell memory formation after mild COVID-19. Each CDR3 protein gets one entry after TCRdb re-called the 5' RACE reads with MiXCR. This sample has 250,000 to 300,000 distinct CDR3 sequences; around 16% occur once, and the top ten carry 22%. The specimen sequenced was PBMCs or a T cell subset sorted from them (not recorded which). The receptors here all came from a man younger than 35 who had mild COVID-19 (a few samples of this study predate the infection). Cell type and time point are not known.

The chain has TRBV7-2 and TRBJ1-1, with 9 bases aligning to TRBD1. CDR3 length equals 15 residues. The germline V gene encodes CDR1 SGHTA and CDR2 FQGNSA. Unmatched junction bases numbered 9, after V lost 10 bases and J lost 0 bases. CDR3 in DNA: TGTGCCAATTCGGACAGGGGTACCATGAACACTGAAGCTTTCTTT. Protein product: CANSDRGTMNTEAFF.

This sequence joins TRBV28 and TRBJ2-2; D gene unclear. This CDR3 is 12 amino acids long. V lost 6 bases and J lost 7, with 9 bases in between. Germline V gene data show CDR1 as MDHEN and CDR2 as SYDVKM. CDR3: CASSLFIGELFF. CDR3 bases: TGTGCCAGCAGCCTTTTTATCGGGGAGCTGTTTTTT.

This chain links TRBV7-7 with TRBJ2-1; D possibly corresponds to TRBD1 (5 bases). CDR3 size: 15 residues. V was shortened by 6 bases and J by 0 bases, with 12 bases between the two germline ends. Germline CDR1 is SSHAT and CDR2 is FNYEAQ (reference sequence). The CDR3 loop is CASSRTTSSYNEQFF. In DNA, the CDR3 is TGTGCCAGCAGTAGGACAACCAGCTCCTACAATGAGCAGTTCTTC.

This chain links TRBV4-3 with TRBJ1-6; TRBD1 agrees at 7 bases. Germline V gene data show CDR1 as LGHNA and CDR2 as YSLEER. The V gene end was trimmed by 3 bases and the J gene end by 10 bases; junction bases not matched to a gene: 6. CDR3 length: 14 residues. The CDR3: CASSHLGQASPLHF. The CDR3 coding sequence is TGCGCCAGCAGCCATCTTGGACAGGCCTCACCCCTCCACTTT.

This clonotype was recorded a few times. The V and J genes are TRBV3-1 and TRBJ1-2, with D tentatively TRBD1 (5 bases). CDR3 length: 16 residues. Trimming took 0 bases from V and 4 from J, leaving 15 bases between them. Per germline, CDR1 LGHDT and CDR2 YNNKEL (reference sequence). The CDR3 region has the DNA TGTGCCAGCAGCCAAGATCGGCAGGGCTACCTCTATGGCTACACCTTC. Its translation: CASSQDRQGYLYGYTF.

V is TRBV5-6 and J is TRBJ1-2; D is unresolved. Trimming removed 4 bases from V and 11 bases from J, with 18 bases in between. The germline V gene has CDR1 SGHDT and CDR2 YYEEEE. The CDR3 is made up of 13 amino acids. The CDR3 is CASSPGSQEYYTF. The DNA for the CDR3 is TGTGCCAGCAGCCCAGGCAGCCAGGAATATTACACCTTC.

This clonotype was detected only a few times. The rearrangement joins TRBV4-2 to TRBJ2-3; TRBD2 agrees at 11 bases. The CDR3 extends over 16 amino acids. The ends lost 3 bases at V and 4 bases at J; junction bases unmatched: 6. Germline CDR1 is LGHNA and CDR2 is YNFKEQ. The CDR3 bases are TGTGCCAGCAGCCAGTTTCTAGCGGGGGGCTCAGATACGCAGTATTTT. Encoded protein: CASSQFLAGGSDTQYF.

Only a few counts were recorded for this clonotype. This sequence joins TRBV6-2 or TRBV6-3 and TRBJ2-7; weak D call: TRBD2 (6 bases). Germline-derived CDR1 and CDR2 are MNHEY and SVGEGT. This CDR3 comprises 15 residues. V lost 2 bases to trimming and J lost 3 bases, with 14 bases between them. CDR3 in DNA: TGTGCCAGCAGTTACCTCGGGGGAAAGGGCTACGAGCAGTACGTC. This sequence encodes CASSYLGGKGYEQYV.

The genes are TRBV19 and TRBJ2-3; D is unresolved. CDR1 and CDR2 from the germline V gene are LNHDA and SQIVND (reference sequence). Between the trimmed V and J ends, which lost 7 bases and 0 bases, there was a span of 11 bases. The CDR3 is 14 amino acids. The CDR3 loop reads CASNLRASTDTQYF. In nucleotides, the CDR3 is TGTGCCAGTAACCTCCGCGCCAGCACAGATACGCAGTATTTT.

The chain employs TRBV7-9 and TRBJ1-1; D perhaps matches TRBD1 (5 bases). V lost 5 bases, J lost 2 bases, and 15 bases lay in between. The germline V gene encodes CDR1 SEHNR and CDR2 FQNEAQ (reference sequence). This CDR3 spans 15 amino acids. In DNA form, the CDR3 reads TGTGCCAGCAGCCCACCTAATGGGGCTAACACTGAAGCTTTCTTT. Translated, it gives CASSPPNGANTEAFF.

The rearrangement joins TRBV6-6 to TRBJ1-2, with 8 bases matching TRBD1. The V segment lost 1 base and the J segment 6 bases; nucleotides outside the gene matches: 13. Germline V gene data show CDR1 as MNHNY and CDR2 as SVGAGI (reference sequence). CDR3 length equals 17 residues. The DNA of the CDR3 is TGTGCCAGCAGTTACTTTTCGTCAGGGGGCGAAATGGATGGCTACACCTTC. Amino acids: CASSYFSSGGEMDGYTF.

The chain carries TRBV20-1 and TRBJ1-3; 7 bases line up with TRBD1. Losses at the gene ends were 6 bases for V and 4 bases for J; bases not matched to a gene: 6. The CDR3 extends over 13 amino acids. In germline, CDR1 is DFQATT, CDR2 SNEGSKA (reference sequence). Here the CDR3 DNA reads TGCAGTGCGGGACAGCCCCAAGGAAACACCATATATTTT. It is translated as CSAGQPQGNTIYF.

The genes are TRBV12-3 or TRBV12-4 and TRBJ2-1, with D perhaps matching TRBD1 or TRBD2 (7 bases each). CDR3 length: 14 residues. Between the trimmed V and J ends, which lost 6 bases and 8 bases, there was a span of 17 bases. CDR3 sequence reads: CASRGTTGVDEQFF. The CDR3 DNA is TGTGCCAGCAGGGGGACTACAGGGGTCGATGAGCAGTTCTTC.

This clonotype came up many times. The genes are TRBV3-1 and TRBJ1-5; TRBD1 aligns across 8 bases. Looked up from germline, CDR1 is LGHDT and CDR2 is YNNKEL (reference sequence). Trimming cost V 4 bases and J 6 bases; bases outside gene matches: 8. This CDR3 has 15 amino acids. DNA for the CDR3: TGTGCCAGCAGCCCAGGACAGGGTCATCGTCAGCCCCAGCATTTT. This sequence encodes CASSPGQGHRQPQHF.

This clonotype was counted only a few times. V gene TRBV4-1 combines with J gene TRBJ2-3; 7 bases match TRBD1. Losses at the gene ends were 0 bases for V and 5 bases for J; bases not matched to a gene: 8. CDR3 length: 16 residues. Per the germline V gene, CDR1 is MGHRA and CDR2 is YSYEKL. The CDR3 DNA reads TGCGCCAGCAGCCAAGATTCGACAGGGAACGGAGATACGCAGTATTTT. It is translated as CASSQDSTGNGDTQYF.

Only a few counts were recorded for this clonotype. This rearrangement joins TRBV3-1 to TRBJ2-3; D could derive from TRBD1 or TRBD2 (5 bases each). The germline gives CDR1 LGHDT, CDR2 YNNKEL (reference sequence). The ends were cut back, 1 base at V and 2 bases at J, with 13 bases in the middle. The CDR3 extends over 16 amino acids. The CDR3 loop is CASSQAWDRNTDTQYF. The CDR3 DNA reads TGTGCCAGCAGCCAAGCTTGGGACCGAAACACAGATACGCAGTATTTT.

The rearrangement uses TRBV29-1 and TRBJ1-2; D gene unclear. CDR1 is SQVTM and CDR2 is ANQGSEA in the germline V gene. V dropped 1 base and J dropped 5 bases, with 8 bases sitting between them. The CDR3 sequence is 12 residues long. The CDR3 coding sequence is TGCAGCGTTGAAGGGGCAACGTATGGCTACACCTTC. Translating gives CSVEGATYGYTF.

CDR3 DNA: TGTGCCAGCAGCTCGGCGTTTGGGGCCCAGGGGGCCCAGTACTTC. It codes for CASSSAFGAQGAQYF. The gene calls are TRBV7-2 and TRBJ2-5; 7 nucleotides line up with TRBD1. Losses at the gene ends were 4 bases for V and 9 bases for J; bases not matched to a gene: 14. The CDR3 is made up of 15 amino acids. Per germline, CDR1 SGHTA and CDR2 FQGNSA. Supplemented by reference TRBV7-2 and TRBJ2-5, the full variable domain reads GAGVSQSPSNKVTEKGKDVELRCDPISGHTALYWYRQSLGQGLEFLIYFQGNSAPDKSGLPSDRFSAERTGGSVSTLTIQRTQQEDSAVYLCASSSAFGAQGAQYFGPGTRLLVL.

This clonotype has at least ten counts. This chain links TRBV4-3 with TRBJ2-3; D gene unclear. V lost 1 base and J lost 2, with 4 bases in between. The CDR3 is 13 amino acids. The germline V gene has CDR1 LGHNA and CDR2 YSLEER. In DNA form, the CDR3 reads TGCGCCAGCAGCCAAGCCCTCACAGATACGCAGTATTTT. It translates to CASSQALTDTQYF.

The rearrangement uses TRBV11-1 and TRBJ2-3; D gene ambiguous. The length of the CDR3 is 18 residues. Looked up from germline, CDR1 is SGHAT and CDR2 is FQDESV (reference sequence). V gave up 1 base and J gave up 3 bases, with 20 bases separating them. The CDR3 nucleotides are TGTGCCAGCAGCTTAGAGGATCGCGGAGCGTCGGGTACAGATACGCAGTATTTT. It specifies CASSLEDRGASGTDTQYF. The variable domain in full, completed from reference TRBV11-1 and TRBJ2-3, reads EAEVAQSPRYKITEKSQAVAFWCDPISGHATLYWYRQILGQGPELLVQFQDESVVDDSQLPKDRFSAERLKGVDSTLKIQPAELGDSAMYLCASSLEDRGASGTDTQYFGPGTRLTVL.